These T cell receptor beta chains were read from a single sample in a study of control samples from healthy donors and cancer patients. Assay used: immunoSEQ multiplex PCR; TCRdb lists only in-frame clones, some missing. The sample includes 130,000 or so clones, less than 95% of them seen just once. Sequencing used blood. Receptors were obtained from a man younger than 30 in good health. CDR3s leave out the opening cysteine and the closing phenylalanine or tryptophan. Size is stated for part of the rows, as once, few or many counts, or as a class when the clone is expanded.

CDR3 protein: ASSIQDSYEQY
J gene: TRBJ2-7
clone size: .
V gene: TRBV19

CDR3 protein: ASSVAGGTNYGYT
J gene: TRBJ1-2
clone size: .
V gene: TRBV9

CDR3 protein: ASSVGQAYGYT
J gene: TRBJ1-2
clone size: .
V gene: TRBV2

CDR3 protein: ASSLVGTANTEAF
J gene: TRBJ1-1
clone size: .
V gene: TRBV5-1

CDR3 protein: ASDPLGQANYGYT
J gene: TRBJ1-2
clone size: .
V gene: TRBV10-3

CDR3 protein: ASSVEGIHGYT
J gene: TRBJ1-2
clone size: once
V gene: TRBV2

CDR3 protein: ASSRTGTGNYGYT
J gene: TRBJ1-2
clone size: .
V gene: TRBV6-5

CDR3 protein: AWSPRDRDNQPQH
J gene: TRBJ1-5
clone size: .
V gene: TRBV30

CDR3 protein: ASSESQQGLSDEKLF
J gene: TRBJ1-4
clone size: .
V gene: TRBV25-1

CDR3 protein: ASSLSFQGLEGTQY
J gene: TRBJ2-5
clone size: .
V gene: TRBV28

CDR3 protein: ASSLASGNTIY
J gene: TRBJ1-3
clone size: .
V gene: TRBV11-2

CDR3 protein: ASSPWTGRTEAF
J gene: TRBJ1-1
clone size: .
V gene: TRBV9

CDR3 protein: ASSLVGGAPGYT
J gene: TRBJ1-2
clone size: .
V gene: TRBV5-4

CDR3 protein: ASSEQGYRGQGANEQF
J gene: TRBJ2-1
clone size: .
V gene: TRBV6-1

CDR3 protein: ASRPTGPDEKLF
J gene: TRBJ1-4
clone size: few
V gene: TRBV27

CDR3 protein: ASRPSGGDTQY
J gene: TRBJ2-3
clone size: .
V gene: TRBV19

CDR3 protein: ASKVGVWDYGYT
J gene: TRBJ1-2
clone size: .
V gene: TRBV6-5

CDR3 protein: ASSSPGQTQPQH
J gene: TRBJ1-5
clone size: .
V gene: TRBV7-9

CDR3 protein: ASSFGTGDYNEQF
J gene: TRBJ2-1
clone size: .
V gene: TRBV11-2

CDR3 protein: ASSLTGGERLNEQF
J gene: TRBJ2-1
clone size: .
V gene: TRBV27

CDR3 protein: ASSQETGSYSYNEQF
J gene: TRBJ2-1
clone size: .
V gene: TRBV4-1

CDR3 protein: SASGGQGYEQY
J gene: TRBJ2-7
clone size: .
V gene: TRBV20-1

CDR3 protein: ASSLGQGYGELF
J gene: TRBJ2-2
clone size: .
V gene: TRBV7-9